This TCR beta chain stems from a study of OX40 agonist ivuxolimab in advanced cancers. Study-wide background: Ivuxolimab, which is an agonistic anti-OX40 (CD134) antibody, was administered to the patients.

This clone was observed a single time. Patients with a history of autoimmune disease or on systemic immunosuppression were excluded. Germline lookup yields CDR1 SGDLS and CDR2 YYNGEE. V was cut by 4 bases and J by 6 bases, with 10 bases left in between. This CDR3 has 12 amino acids. Repertoires were generated with immunoSEQ multiplex PCR, while TCRdb's copy carries only in-frame clones and drops some. The profile covers tens of thousands of clones, with roughly 85% appearing a single time and around 1.8% taken by the ten largest. This chain uses TRBV9 with TRBJ1-1; D is possibly TRBD1 (5 bases). The sample consisted of CD4+ or CD8+ T cells sorted from blood, taken in a trial of the OX40 agonist ivuxolimab. This TCR derives from an adult with an advanced solid tumor such as melanoma, head and neck, liver or kidney cancer. CDR3 residues: CASSPTGSEAFF. In DNA, the CDR3 is TGTGCCAGCAGCCCCACAGGCTCTGAAGCTTTCTTT.